Following are 14 T cell receptor beta chains from one sample sequenced in a study of PD-L1 blockade in urothelial cancer. Assay: immunoSEQ multiplex PCR; the TCRdb copy retains only in-frame clones and omits some. In the table there are roughly 45,000 clones, nearly 90% of which are singletons. The input for sequencing was PBMCs, taken around atezolizumab (anti-PD-L1) treatment. Receptor source: a man aged 55 to 70 with urothelial cancer.

The V gene is TRBV7-6, the J gene TRBJ2-1, with 11 nucleotides matching TRBD2. The junction had 6 bases not matched to a gene; V was cut back by 4 bases and J by 7 bases. Germline V gene sequence: CDR1 SGHVS, CDR2 FNYEAQ. This CDR3 is built from 15 residues. CDR3 loop: CASSSRLAGRNEQFF. The CDR3 DNA reads as TGTGCCAGCAGCTCCCGACTAGCGGGGCGTAATGAGCAGTTCTTC.

The rearrangement uses TRBV29-1 and TRBJ2-1; possibly TRBD1 for D (7 bases). The CDR3 loop spans 16 amino acids. CDR1 and CDR2 from the germline V gene are SQVTM and ANQGSEA. V lost 3 bases to trimming and J lost 12 bases, with 27 bases between them. Here the CDR3 DNA reads TGCAGCGTTGACATTAGTAACAGGGGAGGTTTACAATGGCAGTTCTTC. It yields the protein CSVDISNRGGLQWQFF.

CDR3 region: CASKGDSSYEQYF. For the CDR3, the DNA is TGTGCCAGCAAAGGGGACAGTTCTTACGAGCAGTACTTC. J is TRBJ2-7 and V is TRBV11-2, with TRBD1 matching 7 bases. Germline values: CDR1 SGHAT, CDR2 FQNNGV. V dropped 7 bases and J dropped 4; count of bases not matched to a gene: 7. This CDR3 has 13 amino acids.

The rearrangement links TRBV5-6 to TRBJ2-5; a weak D match, TRBD1 (7 bases). The CDR3 is 16 amino acids. Trimming cost V 3 bases and J 1 base, with 16 bases left between them. The germline gives CDR1 SGHDT, CDR2 YYEEEE. The CDR3 sequence is CASSWSRGVFQETQYF. The CDR3 DNA sequence: TGTGCCAGCAGCTGGAGCAGGGGGGTTTTCCAAGAGACCCAGTACTTC. The variable domain in full, with the rest retrieved from reference TRBV5-6 and TRBJ2-5, is DAGVTQSPTHLIKTRGQQVTLRCSPKSGHDTVSWYQQALGQGPQFIFQYYEEEERQRGNFPDRFSGHQFPNYSSELNVNALLLGDSALYLCASSWSRGVFQETQYFGPGTRLLVL.

This clone was counted a single time. The DNA for the CDR3 is TGCGCCAGCAGCTTGGATGGCTCTGGCACAGATACGCAGTATTTT. It yields the protein CASSLDGSGTDTQYF. V is TRBV5-1 and J is TRBJ2-3; D not resolved. V dropped 0 bases and J dropped 1 base, with 9 bases sitting between them. Per germline, CDR1 SGHRS and CDR2 YFSETQ. The CDR3 loop spans 15 amino acids. Full variable domain (rest looked up from reference TRBV5-1 and TRBJ2-3): KAGVTQTPRYLIKTRGQQVTLSCSPISGHRSVSWYQQTPGQGLQFLFEYFSETQRNKGNFPGRFSGRQFSNSRSEMNVSTLELGDSALYLCASSLDGSGTDTQYFGPGTRLTVL.

This clone occurred once. The chain uses TRBV10-3 and TRBJ1-1, with 8 bases lining up with TRBD1. Germline assignment: CDR1 ENHRY and CDR2 SYGVKD. Unmatched junction bases numbered 13, after V lost 5 bases and J lost 2 bases. This CDR3 comprises 17 residues. The chain's CDR3 is CAISTTGGARLNTEAFF. CDR3 DNA sequence: TGTGCCATCAGTACCACAGGGGGGGCGCGGCTAAACACTGAAGCTTTCTTT.

The V call is TRBV10-3, the J call TRBJ2-1; 14 nucleotides align to TRBD2. Germline values: CDR1 ENHRY, CDR2 SYGVKD. The length of the CDR3 is 19 residues. J gave up 7 bases and V 0 bases, and 11 bases lay outside the gene matches. The DNA for the CDR3 is TGTGCCATCAGTGAGTCGCCCTGGACTAGCGGGGGGATGGGGAATGAGCAGTTCTTC. It translates to CAISESPWTSGGMGNEQFF.

The chain couples TRBV9 to TRBJ1-6; D might be TRBD1 (5 bases). This CDR3 contains 13 residues. Germline V lookup: CDR1 SGDLS, CDR2 YYNGEE. The V end lost 0 bases, the J end lost 7 bases, and 5 bases lay between the germline ends. This chain's CDR3 is CASSVEGNSPLHF. The CDR3 region has the DNA TGTGCCAGCAGCGTAGAGGGGAATTCACCCCTCCACTTT.

The V call is TRBV6-6, the J call TRBJ2-5; 11 positions match TRBD1. The V gene's germline CDR1 is MNHNY and CDR2 SVGAGI (reference sequence). Trimming removed 10 bases from V and 9 bases from J; junction bases left unmatched: 13. The CDR3 is made up of 14 amino acids. CDR3 DNA: TGTGCCACCCACTCTAGGGACAGGGGGGATCCCCAGTACTTC. Its translation is CATHSRDRGDPQYF.

The chain employs TRBV7-2 and TRBJ2-1; 8 nucleotides line up with TRBD1. CDR1 SGHTA and CDR2 FQGNSA come from the germline V gene. V dropped 2 bases and J dropped 1; count of bases not matched to a gene: 4. The length of the CDR3 is 16 residues. CDR3 nucleotides: TGTGCCAGCAGCTTACGCAGGGGGCGATCCTACAATGAGCAGTTCTTC. Residues: CASSLRRGRSYNEQFF.

This chain links TRBV18 with TRBJ2-5, with D possibly being TRBD1 (7 bases). CDR1 is KGHSH and CDR2 is LQKENI in the germline V gene. V lost 5 bases, J lost 0 bases, and 13 bases lay in between. The CDR3 runs 15 residues. The CDR3: CASSSAGQYQETQYF. The CDR3 DNA is TGTGCCAGCTCATCGGCGGGACAGTACCAAGAGACCCAGTACTTC.

This sequence joins TRBV5-4 and TRBJ2-5, with 13 bases fitting TRBD2. The CDR3 has 18 amino acids. V trimming: 3 bases; J trimming: 4 bases; junction bases outside the gene matches: 12. Germline-derived CDR1 and CDR2 are SGHNT and YYREEE (reference sequence). The CDR3 loop reads CASSWGRTSGGVGETQYF. In DNA, the CDR3 is TGTGCCAGCAGCTGGGGCCGGACTAGCGGGGGTGTTGGAGAGACCCAGTACTTC.

J is TRBJ2-5 and V is TRBV29-1; 9 bases align to TRBD1. CDR1 and CDR2 (germline): SQVTM, ANQGSEA. This CDR3 region has 16 residues. V was pared by 2 bases and J by 2 bases, with 9 bases of the junction left unmatched. DNA for the CDR3: TGCAGCGTTGAACGAGTTCTCGGACAGGGGCAAGAGACCCAGTACTTC. It is translated as CSVERVLGQGQETQYF.

The genes are TRBV28 and TRBJ1-5; D is unresolved. Trimming took off 5 bases at V and 1 base at J, with 18 bases between the two ends. Germline CDR1 and CDR2: MDHEN and SYDVKM. This CDR3 has 17 amino acids. This CDR3 reads CASSLPPPAGSNQPQHF. The DNA of the CDR3 is TGTGCCAGCAGTCTACCTCCGCCAGCAGGAAGCAATCAGCCCCAGCATTTT.